This T cell receptor beta chain stems from a study of cytomegalovirus exposure and HLA in healthy donors. Findings of the study overall: Per published reports, the classifier diagnosed cytomegalovirus status with high specificity and sensitivity.

Per germline, CDR1 SGHRS and CDR2 YFSETQ. This CDR3 has 16 amino acids. V gave up 0 bases and J gave up 7 bases, with 19 bases separating them. TCRdb's table, derived via immunoSEQ multiplex PCR, lists solely in-frame clones and lacks some. The data hold about 240,000 clones, with around 85% observed a single time. These donors were members of the roughly 110-subject validation cohort, a group separate from the approximately 700-subject first cohort. Worth noting for this clone: Its antigen remains unknown.

This chain uses TRBV5-1 with TRBJ2-5; TRBD1 might be the D (6 bases). The receptor comes from a woman aged 30 to 39 in good health and CMV-seropositive. What was sequenced was PBMCs. Here the CDR3 reads CASSLGQAVVVGTQYF. CDR3 nucleotide sequence: TGCGCCAGCAGCTTGGGACAGGCGGTTGTTGTCGGGACCCAGTACTTC.